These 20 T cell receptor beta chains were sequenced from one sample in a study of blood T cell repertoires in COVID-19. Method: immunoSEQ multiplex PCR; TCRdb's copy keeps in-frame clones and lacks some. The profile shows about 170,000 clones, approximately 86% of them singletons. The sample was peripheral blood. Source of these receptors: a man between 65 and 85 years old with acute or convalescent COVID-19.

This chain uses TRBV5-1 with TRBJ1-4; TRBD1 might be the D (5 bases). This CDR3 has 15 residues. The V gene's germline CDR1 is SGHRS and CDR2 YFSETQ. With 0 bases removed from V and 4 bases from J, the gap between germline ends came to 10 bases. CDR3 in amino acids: CASSLGQTVNEKLFF. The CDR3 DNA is TGCGCCAGCAGCTTGGGACAGACAGTTAATGAAAAACTGTTTTTT.

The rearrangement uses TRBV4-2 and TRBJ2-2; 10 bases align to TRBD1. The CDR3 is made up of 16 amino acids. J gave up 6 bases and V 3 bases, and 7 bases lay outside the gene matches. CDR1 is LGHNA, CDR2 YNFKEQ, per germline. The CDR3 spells CASSQPGQGSAGELFF. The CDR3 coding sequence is TGTGCCAGCAGCCAGCCGGGACAGGGGAGTGCCGGGGAGCTGTTTTTT.

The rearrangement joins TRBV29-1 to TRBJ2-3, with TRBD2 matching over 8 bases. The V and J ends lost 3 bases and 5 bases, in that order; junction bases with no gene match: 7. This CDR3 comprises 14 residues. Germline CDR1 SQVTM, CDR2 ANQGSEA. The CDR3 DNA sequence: TGCAGCGTTGATCCCCGGGAGGGCGGAGATACGCAGTATTTT. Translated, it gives CSVDPREGGDTQYF.

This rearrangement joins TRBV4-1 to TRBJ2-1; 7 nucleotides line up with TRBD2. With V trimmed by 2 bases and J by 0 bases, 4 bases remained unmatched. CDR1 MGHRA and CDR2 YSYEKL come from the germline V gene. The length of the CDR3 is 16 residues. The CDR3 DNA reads TGCGCCAGCAGCCAACCCGGGAGGAGCTCCTACAATGAGCAGTTCTTC. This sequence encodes CASSQPGRSSYNEQFF.

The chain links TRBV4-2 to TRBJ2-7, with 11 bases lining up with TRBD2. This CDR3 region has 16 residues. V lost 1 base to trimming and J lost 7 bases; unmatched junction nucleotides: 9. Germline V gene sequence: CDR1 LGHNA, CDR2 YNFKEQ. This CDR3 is CASSQALAGGPREQYF. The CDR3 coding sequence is TGTGCCAGCAGCCAAGCCTTAGCGGGGGGGCCAAGAGAGCAGTACTTC.

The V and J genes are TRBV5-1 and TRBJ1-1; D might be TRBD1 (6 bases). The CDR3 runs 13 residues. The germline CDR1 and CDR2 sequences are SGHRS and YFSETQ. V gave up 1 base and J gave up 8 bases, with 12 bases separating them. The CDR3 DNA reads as TGCGCCAGCAGCTTGTCCGGCGGGGGCGAAGCTTTCTTT. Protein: CASSLSGGGEAFF.

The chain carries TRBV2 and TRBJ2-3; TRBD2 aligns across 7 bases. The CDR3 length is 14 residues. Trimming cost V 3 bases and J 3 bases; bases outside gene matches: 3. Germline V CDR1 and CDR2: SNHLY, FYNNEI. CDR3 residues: CASSDGRFTDTQYF. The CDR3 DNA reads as TGTGCCAGCAGTGACGGGAGGTTTACAGATACGCAGTATTTT.

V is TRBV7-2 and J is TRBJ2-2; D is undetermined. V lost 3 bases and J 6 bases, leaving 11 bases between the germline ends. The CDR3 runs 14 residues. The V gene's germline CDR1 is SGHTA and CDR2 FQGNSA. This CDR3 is CASSFSIDAGELFF. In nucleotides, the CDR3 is TGTGCCAGCAGCTTTAGTATAGATGCCGGGGAGCTGTTTTTT.

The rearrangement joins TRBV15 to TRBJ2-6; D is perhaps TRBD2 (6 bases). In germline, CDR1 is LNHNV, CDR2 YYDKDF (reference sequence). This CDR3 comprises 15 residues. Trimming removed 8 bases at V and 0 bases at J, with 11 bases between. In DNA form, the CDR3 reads TGTGCCACCGGCCCCGGGGGCTCTGGGGCCAACGTCCTGACTTTC. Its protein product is CATGPGGSGANVLTF.

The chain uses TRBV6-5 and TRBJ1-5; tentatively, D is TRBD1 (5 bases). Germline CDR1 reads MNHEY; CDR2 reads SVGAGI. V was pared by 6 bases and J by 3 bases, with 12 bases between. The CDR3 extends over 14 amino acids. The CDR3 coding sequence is TGTGCCAGCAGCAGAACAGGTATCAATCAGCCCCAGCATTTT. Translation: CASSRTGINQPQHF.

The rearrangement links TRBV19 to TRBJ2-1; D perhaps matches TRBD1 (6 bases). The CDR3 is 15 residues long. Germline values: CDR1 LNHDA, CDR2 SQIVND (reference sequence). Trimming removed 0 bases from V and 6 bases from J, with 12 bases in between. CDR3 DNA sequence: TGTGCCAGTAGTATAGAACAGGGCTGGCGCAATGAGCAGTTCTTC. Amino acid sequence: CASSIEQGWRNEQFF.

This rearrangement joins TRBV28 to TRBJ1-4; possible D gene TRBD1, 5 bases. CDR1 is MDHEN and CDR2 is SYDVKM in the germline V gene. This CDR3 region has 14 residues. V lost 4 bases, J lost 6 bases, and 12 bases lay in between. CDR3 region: CASSSPIGDEKLFF. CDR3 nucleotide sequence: TGTGCCAGCAGTTCCCCAATAGGGGATGAAAAACTGTTTTTT.

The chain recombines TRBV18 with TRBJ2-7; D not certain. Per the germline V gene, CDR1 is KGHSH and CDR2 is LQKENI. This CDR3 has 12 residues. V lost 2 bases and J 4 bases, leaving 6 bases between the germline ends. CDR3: CASSPNQYEQYF. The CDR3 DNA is TGTGCCAGCTCACCAAATCAGTACGAGCAGTACTTC.

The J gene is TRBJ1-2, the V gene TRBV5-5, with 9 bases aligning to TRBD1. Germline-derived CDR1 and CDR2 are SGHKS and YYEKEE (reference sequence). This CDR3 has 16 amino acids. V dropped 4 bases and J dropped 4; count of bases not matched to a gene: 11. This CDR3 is CASSLTGGSFFYGYTF. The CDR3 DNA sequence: TGTGCCAGCAGCCTGACAGGGGGATCCTTCTTCTATGGCTACACCTTC.

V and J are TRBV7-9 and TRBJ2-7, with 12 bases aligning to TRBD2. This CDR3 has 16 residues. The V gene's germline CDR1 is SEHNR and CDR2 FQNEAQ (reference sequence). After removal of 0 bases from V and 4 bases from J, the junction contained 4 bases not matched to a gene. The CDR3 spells CASSLALAGGNYEQYF. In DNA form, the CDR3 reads TGTGCCAGCAGCTTAGCTCTAGCGGGAGGGAATTACGAGCAGTACTTC.

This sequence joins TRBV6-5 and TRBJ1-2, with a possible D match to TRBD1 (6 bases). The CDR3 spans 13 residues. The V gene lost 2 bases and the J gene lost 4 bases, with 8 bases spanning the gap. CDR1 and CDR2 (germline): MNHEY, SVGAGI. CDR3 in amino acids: CASSYLQGYGYTF. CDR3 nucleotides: TGTGCCAGCAGTTACCTACAGGGCTATGGCTACACCTTC.

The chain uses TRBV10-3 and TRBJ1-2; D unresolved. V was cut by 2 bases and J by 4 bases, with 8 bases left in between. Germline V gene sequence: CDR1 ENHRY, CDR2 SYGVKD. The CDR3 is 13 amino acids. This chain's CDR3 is CAISETRSYGYTF. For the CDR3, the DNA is TGTGCCATCAGTGAGACACGGAGCTATGGCTACACCTTC.

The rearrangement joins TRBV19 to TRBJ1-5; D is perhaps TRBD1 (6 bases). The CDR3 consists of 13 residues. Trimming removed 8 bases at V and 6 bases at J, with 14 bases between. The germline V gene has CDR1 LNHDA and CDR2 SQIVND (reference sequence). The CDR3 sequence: CASGQGRGQPQHF. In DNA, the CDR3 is TGTGCCAGTGGGCAGGGCAGGGGTCAGCCCCAGCATTTT.

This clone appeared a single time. Written as DNA, the CDR3 is TGTGCCAGCAGCTCCGGACGGGGTGCAACTAATGAAAAACTGTTTTTT. This encodes CASSSGRGATNEKLFF. The genes are TRBV7-8 and TRBJ1-4; D is undetermined. The CDR3 totals 16 residues. V was clipped by 4 bases and J by 0 bases, with 12 bases between them. The germline V gene encodes CDR1 SGHVS and CDR2 FQNEAQ. Full variable domain (outside the CDR3, taken from reference TRBV7-8 and TRBJ1-4): GAGVSQSPRYKVAKRGQDVALRCDPISGHVSLFWYQQALGQGPEFLTYFQNEAQLDKSGLPSDRFFAERPEGSVSTLKIQRTQQEDSAVYLCASSSGRGATNEKLFFGSGTQLSVL.

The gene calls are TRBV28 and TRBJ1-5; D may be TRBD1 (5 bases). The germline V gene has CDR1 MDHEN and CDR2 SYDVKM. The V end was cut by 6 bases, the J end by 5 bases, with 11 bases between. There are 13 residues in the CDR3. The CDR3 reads CASSRAGDQPQHF. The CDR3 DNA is TGTGCCAGCAGCAGGGCTGGCGATCAGCCCCAGCATTTT.